A selection of T cell receptor beta chains follows, all from one sample in a study of blood T cell repertoires in COVID-19. Repertoires were generated with immunoSEQ multiplex PCR, while TCRdb's copy carries only in-frame clones and drops some. Of 100,000 to 150,000 clones in the sample, 85% to 90% were seen once. Input material: peripheral blood. These receptors all stem from a man between 65 and 80 years old with active COVID-19. Both conserved end residues are part of each CDR3.

>TRBJ2-7|TRBV19
CASLGGPSYEQYF
>TRBJ2-3|TRBV18
CASSPLPGTGVTDTQYF
>TRBJ2-3|TRBV27
CASSYSGSTDTQYF
>TRBJ1-2|TRBV7-2
CASSPRDNYGYTF
>TRBJ1-4|TRBV19
CASSYRGQSNEKLFF
>TRBJ2-2|TRBV24-1
CATSDWGQPNTGELFF
>TRBJ1-2|TRBV5-6
CASSLEGTGSFNYGYTF
>TRBJ1-1|TRBV19
CASNSLPRNTEAFF
>TRBJ2-3|TRBV24-1
CATSDLREVGDTQYF
>TRBJ2-1|TRBV7-2
CASSLEPGGWVNEQFF